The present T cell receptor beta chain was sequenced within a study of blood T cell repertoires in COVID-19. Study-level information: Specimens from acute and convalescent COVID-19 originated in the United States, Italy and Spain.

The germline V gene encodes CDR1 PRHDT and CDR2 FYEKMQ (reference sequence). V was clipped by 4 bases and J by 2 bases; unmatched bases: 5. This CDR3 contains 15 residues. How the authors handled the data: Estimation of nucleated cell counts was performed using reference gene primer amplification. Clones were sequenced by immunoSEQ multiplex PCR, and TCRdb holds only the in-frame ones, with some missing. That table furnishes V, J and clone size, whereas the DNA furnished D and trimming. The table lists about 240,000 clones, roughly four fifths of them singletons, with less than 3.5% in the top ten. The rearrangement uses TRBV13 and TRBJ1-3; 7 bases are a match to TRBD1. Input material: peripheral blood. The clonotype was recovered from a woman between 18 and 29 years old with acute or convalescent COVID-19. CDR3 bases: TGTGCCAGCAGCTCCACAGGGGTGGCTGGAAACACCATATATTTT. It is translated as CASSSTGVAGNTIYF.